Listed here are 3 T cell receptor beta chains from one sample, sequenced in a study of blood T cell repertoires in COVID-19. The table came from immunoSEQ multiplex PCR; TCRdb's copy has only in-frame clones and leaves some out. In the table there are 130,000 to 150,000 clones, roughly 88% of which are singletons. The sequencing sample was made of peripheral blood. The receptors stem from a woman aged 55-70 years with COVID-19, enrolled during active disease.

This chain joins TRBV18 and TRBJ1-2; D might be TRBD1 (6 bases). The CDR3 spans 11 residues. Germline V gene data show CDR1 as KGHSH and CDR2 as LQKENI. V was pared by 3 bases and J by 8 bases, with 7 bases between. CDR3 DNA sequence: TGTGCCAGCTCACCCGGACAGGGCTACACCTTC. Amino acids: CASSPGQGYTF.

CDR3 amino acids: CASSRNTGELFF. The DNA for the CDR3 is TGTGCCAGTAGTCGTAACACCGGGGAGCTGTTTTTT. The rearrangement links TRBV19 to TRBJ2-2, with D unclear. The germline V gene has CDR1 LNHDA and CDR2 SQIVND (reference sequence). CDR3 length equals 12 residues. The V and J ends lost 5 bases and 2 bases respectively, with 3 bases between them.

The V gene is TRBV7-3, the J gene TRBJ2-2; D is unclear. Germline CDR1 is SGHTA and CDR2 is FQGTGA. The CDR3 is 15 amino acids. V lost 5 bases and J lost 4, with 14 bases in between. In DNA form, the CDR3 reads TGTGCCAGCAGCCCCGACACCACCCTCACCGGGGAGCTGTTTTTT. The encoded protein is CASSPDTTLTGELFF.